This T cell receptor (beta chain) was retrieved from a study of vaccination and CD4 T cells after COVID-19. Study details: A vaccine, either BNT162b2 or mRNA-1273, was given to participants in two doses. Convalescent patients gave post-COVID blood a median about 100 days post-diagnosis, range 35 to 161. At a median approximately 70 days (range 14 to 241) after dose two, post-vaccine samples were obtained.

Note on this clonotype: The antigen is undetermined.

The Oncomine TCR Beta short-read assay generated sequence data from the DNA of cultured CD4+ T cells. Using its own MiXCR run on the PCR reads, TCRdb lists one record per CDR3 protein. Counted here are roughly 17,000 distinct CDR3 sequences, about 43% occurring once; the ten biggest clones make up approximately 7.4%. Treatment meaning: roughly 10-day PBMC culture with coronavirus spike peptide pools or control peptides (ViraFEST assay). PBMCs, plated at about 2 million per well, were grown in the presence of roughly 9.2 IU/ml IL-2 and roughly 10 ug/ml peptide pools. The sequenced sample was CD4+ T cells from blood, cultured in vitro, obtained after SARS-CoV-2 vaccination. The source is a human donor who had recovered from COVID-19.

Here the CDR3 reads CASSMGTRGRRDEQYF. The CDR3 DNA follows: TGTGCCAGTAGTATGGGGACGAGGGGCCGACGGGACGAGCAGTACTTC. The chain joins TRBV19 to TRBJ2-1, with D perhaps assigned TRBD1 or TRBD2 (5 bases each). Gene TRBJ2-7 matches the end of the DNA better, so the J call may be wrong. The germline CDR1 and CDR2 sequences are LNHDA and SQIVND (reference sequence). This CDR3 has 16 residues.